Below, one T cell receptor (beta chain) is given with its context. Additional DNA sequences in this sample encode the identical CDR3. The data were obtained in a study of cytomegalovirus exposure and HLA in healthy donors. Clones were sequenced by immunoSEQ multiplex PCR, and TCRdb holds only the in-frame ones, with some missing. The sample records about 330,000 clones, approximately 86% being singletons. V was cut by 3 bases and J by 4 bases, with 7 bases left in between. This CDR3 is built from 12 residues. Germline V gene lookup returns CDR1 MNHEY and CDR2 SMNVEV (reference sequence). The chain recombines TRBV27 with TRBJ2-7; D is unclear. The specimen sequenced was PBMCs. This clonotype was sampled from a woman aged 30 to 39 in good health and CMV-seropositive. The CDR3 DNA follows: TGTGCCAGCAGTTTTGGCGGATACGAGCAGTACTTC. This encodes CASSFGGYEQYF.